Shown below are 22 T cell receptor beta chains from a single sample sequenced in a study of shared clonotypes between healthy human individuals. Clones were read by immunoSEQ multiplex PCR, and TCRdb kept only the in-frame ones, dropping some. The sample lists about 500,000 clones; 77% were seen once. Sample: PBMCs. The source of these receptors is a middle-aged woman in good health. Some clones in this sample may be carry-over from other donors' samples.

Written as DNA, the CDR3 is TGCGCCAGCAGCTCTGCGGGTGAAGCCTACAATGAGCAGTTCTTC. This gives the protein CASSSAGEAYNEQFF. The chain is built from TRBV5-1 and TRBJ2-1; a possible D gene is TRBD2 (5 bases). Trimming pared 3 bases from V and 2 bases from J, leaving 12 bases between. CDR1 is SGHRS, CDR2 YFSETQ, per germline. This CDR3 has 15 amino acids.

The chain links TRBV27 to TRBJ2-7; a possible D gene is TRBD2 (5 bases). TRBJ2-5 explains the end of the DNA better; the J call may be wrong. CDR1 and CDR2 (germline): MNHEY, SMNVEV (reference sequence). The CDR3 consists of 13 residues. The CDR3 region is CASSLSEEETQYF. The CDR3 coding sequence is TGTGCCAGCAGTTTATCGGAGGAAGAGACCCAGTACTTC.

The genes are TRBV7-2 and TRBJ1-4, with D hard to call. This CDR3 is built from 15 residues. Per the germline V gene, CDR1 is SGHTA and CDR2 is FQGNSA. Trimming removed 1 base at V and 6 bases at J, with 12 bases between. CDR3 amino acids: CASSLDSGRDEKLFF. CDR3 nucleotide sequence: TGTGCCAGCAGCTTAGATTCGGGGAGGGATGAAAAACTGTTTTTT.

The chain is built from TRBV28 and TRBJ2-7, with 11 bases aligning to TRBD2. CDR1 MDHEN and CDR2 SYDVKM come from the germline V gene. The CDR3 contains 16 residues. Germline trimming cut 2 bases from V and 7 bases from J; bases unmatched to any gene: 10. CDR3 DNA: TGTGCCAGCAGTTTACGACTCCTAGCGGGAGGAAGAGAGCAGTACTTC. It encodes CASSLRLLAGGREQYF.

The CDR3, as DNA: TGTGCCAGCAGCACGGGACACCCCCAAGAGACCCAGTACTTC. Translation gives CASSTGHPQETQYF. The chain is built from TRBV5-8 and TRBJ2-5, with D possibly matching TRBD1 (6 bases). This CDR3 has 14 amino acids. Germline CDR1 and CDR2: SGHTS and YDEGEE. V was pared by 4 bases and J by 1 base, with 11 bases between.

V is TRBV7-2 and J is TRBJ2-7; tentative D call: TRBD2 (5 bases). This CDR3 contains 13 residues. V gave up 4 bases and J gave up 4 bases, with 11 bases separating them. In germline, CDR1 is SGHTA, CDR2 FQGNSA. CDR3 sequence (DNA): TGTGCCAGCAGCTCCCGTGGACTTTACGAGCAGTACTTC. It codes for CASSSRGLYEQYF.

This rearrangement joins TRBV28 to TRBJ2-2; D may be TRBD2 (6 bases). Trimming stripped 4 bases from V and 6 bases from J, with 12 bases between. This CDR3 contains 14 residues. Germline values: CDR1 MDHEN, CDR2 SYDVKM. In nucleotides, the CDR3 is TGTGCCAGCAGTTCCGGGAGAGTGGCCGGGGAGCTGTTTTTT. Its translation: CASSSGRVAGELFF.

Concerning this clone itself: A read error may explain this, as a much larger clone is one base away. The same CDR3 also results from other DNA sequences found in this sample. The chain employs TRBV11-2 and TRBJ1-2; perhaps TRBD1 as D (5 bases). Trimming shortened V by 1 base and J by 4 bases, and 10 bases separated the two germline ends. The CDR3 is 14 residues long. Germline V gene sequence: CDR1 SGHAT, CDR2 FQNNGV. The CDR3 is CASSLVGEAYGYTF. For the CDR3, the DNA is TGTGCCAGCAGCTTAGTGGGGGAGGCCTATGGCTACACCTTC.

The rearrangement joins TRBV7-6 to TRBJ2-1; possible D gene TRBD2, 5 bases. Germline V gene data show CDR1 as SGHVS and CDR2 as FNYEAQ. Trimming shortened V by 0 bases and J by 9 bases, and 21 bases separated the two germline ends. The CDR3 is 17 residues long. The CDR3 spells CASSLATPASRFSEQFF. The CDR3 nucleotides read TGTGCCAGCAGCTTAGCCACTCCGGCTAGCCGGTTCAGTGAGCAGTTCTTC.

This chain uses TRBV7-8 with TRBJ2-1, with 14 bases fitting TRBD2. Trimming at V came to 6 bases and at J to 8 bases, leaving 6 bases not matched to a gene. The germline V gene has CDR1 SGHVS and CDR2 FQNEAQ. The CDR3 runs to 15 residues. The CDR3 protein is CASSTTSGRGDEQFF. DNA for the CDR3: TGTGCCAGCAGTACGACTAGCGGGAGGGGGGATGAGCAGTTCTTC.

The chain links TRBV5-1 to TRBJ2-3; 7 bases map to TRBD1. After removal of 1 base from V and 1 base from J, the junction contained 3 bases not matched to a gene. The CDR3 extends over 15 amino acids. The germline V gene encodes CDR1 SGHRS and CDR2 YFSETQ. The CDR3 nucleotides are TGCGCCAGCAGCTTGTGGGGGACAGGCACAGATACGCAGTATTTT. This encodes CASSLWGTGTDTQYF.

This clone was seen a few times. V is TRBV2 and J is TRBJ2-6; 11 bases are shared with TRBD2. CDR3 length equals 17 residues. Germline lookup yields CDR1 SNHLY and CDR2 FYNNEI. Trimming cost V 6 bases and J 0 bases; bases outside gene matches: 4. CDR3 DNA sequence: TGTGCCAGCAGCTCGGGACTAGCGGTCTCTGGGGCCAACGTCCTGACTTTC. Residues: CASSSGLAVSGANVLTF.

The V call is TRBV29-1, the J call TRBJ2-3; D gene uncertain. Trimming stripped 4 bases from V and 5 bases from J, with 19 bases between. The CDR3 has 15 residues. The germline V gene has CDR1 SQVTM and CDR2 ANQGSEA. The CDR3 DNA reads as TGCAGCGTTGTTTCCGGTACGCTTGGTCAAGATACGCAGTATTTT. Its protein is CSVVSGTLGQDTQYF.

The genes are TRBV7-9 and TRBJ2-2; D is unclear. Germline lookup yields CDR1 SEHNR and CDR2 FQNEAQ (reference sequence). Trimming pared 7 bases from V and 2 bases from J, leaving 5 bases between. This CDR3 contains 12 residues. CDR3 in DNA: TGTGCCAGCAACTCAAACACCGGGGAGCTGTTTTTT. Translating gives CASNSNTGELFF.

This clone was picked up one time. The chain recombines TRBV11-2 with TRBJ2-5; no clear D gene. The length of the CDR3 is 15 residues. Trimming shortened V by 2 bases and J by 4 bases, and 14 bases separated the two germline ends. CDR1 is SGHAT, CDR2 FQNNGV, per germline. The CDR3 region is CASSLRISLGETQYF. The CDR3 DNA reads TGTGCCAGCAGCTTAAGGATTAGCTTGGGAGAGACCCAGTACTTC.

The V and J genes are TRBV30 and TRBJ2-4, with D unclear. V was cut by 3 bases and J by 0 bases, with 12 bases left in between. This CDR3 has 15 residues. In germline, CDR1 is GTSNPN, CDR2 SVGIG (reference sequence). The CDR3 protein is CAWSAQQLAKNIQYF. CDR3 nucleotides: TGTGCCTGGAGCGCACAGCAACTAGCCAAAAACATTCAGTACTTC.

This clone was seen once. The chain combines TRBV10-2 with TRBJ2-1; D remains ambiguous. This CDR3 is built from 15 residues. V was cut by 3 bases and J by 9 bases, with 18 bases left in between. Germline V CDR1 and CDR2: WSHSY, SAAADI. CDR3 DNA sequence: TGCGCCAGCAGTGATAATGGGGTTACGGATATTGAGCAGTTCTTC. Amino acids: CASSDNGVTDIEQFF.

As regards this clone: The junction differs from germline at one of its ends, possibly a read error. The sample carries other DNA sequences with the same CDR3. The chain joins TRBV5-4 to TRBJ2-5, with a tentative D call TRBD1 (6 bases). CDR3 size: 12 residues. Germline CDR1 is SGHNT and CDR2 is YYREEE (reference sequence). CDR3 DNA: TGTGCCAGCAGTTTGGACAGAGAGACCCAGTACTTC. Encoded protein: CASSLDRETQYF.

The rearrangement links TRBV2 to TRBJ2-1; TRBD2 matches at 12 bases. The CDR3 runs 15 residues. CDR1 and CDR2 from the germline V gene are SNHLY and FYNNEI. V was clipped by 6 bases and J by 7 bases; unmatched bases: 7. CDR3 sequence (DNA): TGTGCCAGCAGCGCGGCTAGCGGGAGGGCGAATGAGCAGTTCTTC. This gives the protein CASSAASGRANEQFF.

A note on this clone: The likely explanation is a read error, given a far larger clone one base away. The same CDR3 can be traced to other DNA sequences in this sample. CDR3 in DNA: TGTGCCAGCAGCCCCCGAGGAGCGGGAGAGGTCGAGCAGTACTTC. As protein: CASSPRGAGEVEQYF. The gene calls are TRBV7-9 and TRBJ2-7; 8 positions agree with TRBD2. The germline V gene has CDR1 SEHNR and CDR2 FQNEAQ (reference sequence). Trimming took 5 bases from V and 6 from J; bases not matched to a gene: 12. The CDR3 contains 15 residues.

This clone was counted between two and nine times. The chain combines TRBV7-2 with TRBJ2-1, with D possibly TRBD2 on 7 matching bases. The CDR3 is 15 residues long. V was trimmed by 5 bases and J by 9 bases, leaving 20 bases between them. CDR1 and CDR2 (germline): SGHTA, FQGNSA. The CDR3 DNA follows: TGTGCCAGCAGCCCGACCAGGCAGGGAGGGGGTGAGCAGTTCTTC. As protein: CASSPTRQGGGEQFF.

In this sample, this clone turned up many times. The same CDR3 arises from other DNA sequences in this sample as well. The chain has TRBV6-5 and TRBJ1-2; unclear D gene. The CDR3 is made up of 14 amino acids. Germline V gives CDR1 MNHEY, CDR2 SVGAGI. V shed 8 bases and J shed 4 bases, with 17 bases lying between them. The CDR3 sequence: CASAPQRDSYGYTF. The DNA of the CDR3 is TGTGCCAGCGCCCCCCAGAGGGATAGCTATGGCTACACCTTC.